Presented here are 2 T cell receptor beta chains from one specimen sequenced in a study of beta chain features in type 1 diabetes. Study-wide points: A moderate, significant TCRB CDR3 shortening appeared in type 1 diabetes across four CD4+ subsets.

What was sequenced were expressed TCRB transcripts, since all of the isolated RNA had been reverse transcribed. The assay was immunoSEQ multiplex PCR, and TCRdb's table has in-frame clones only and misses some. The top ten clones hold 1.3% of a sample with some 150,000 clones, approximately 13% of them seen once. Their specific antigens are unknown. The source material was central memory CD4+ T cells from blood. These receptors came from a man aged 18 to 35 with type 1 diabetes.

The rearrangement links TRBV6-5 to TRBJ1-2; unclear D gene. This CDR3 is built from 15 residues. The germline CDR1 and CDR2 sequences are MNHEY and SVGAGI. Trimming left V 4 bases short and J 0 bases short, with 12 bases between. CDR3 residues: CASSSLTRSNYGYTF. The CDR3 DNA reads TGTGCCAGCAGTTCCTTGACACGCTCTAACTATGGCTACACCTTC.

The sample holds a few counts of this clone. The CDR3 reads CITDRNNEQFF. DNA for the CDR3: TGCATTACCGACAGAAACAATGAGCAGTTCTTC. The rearrangement links TRBV20-1 to TRBJ2-1; D may be TRBD1 (5 bases). This CDR3 has 11 residues. Germline lookup yields CDR1 DFQATT and CDR2 SNEGSKA (reference sequence).